The rows below give T cell receptor beta chains drawn from one sample of a study of blood T cell repertoires in COVID-19. Assay used: immunoSEQ multiplex PCR; TCRdb lists only in-frame clones, some missing. The data contain more than 250,000 clones, roughly 84% of them singletons. The sample taken for sequencing was peripheral blood. Receptors were obtained from a man between 50 and 59 years old with active or convalescent COVID-19. Each CDR3 is given without its conserved first and last residue. The order of the fields is CDR3 protein, clone size, V gene, J gene. Clone size, where shown, is once, few, many, or a class for clones that have expanded.

SASYTGAYGYT	-	TRBV20-1	TRBJ1-2
ASSLDQYNEQF	-	TRBV11-3	TRBJ2-1
ASSAEPGLVTDTQY	-	TRBV7-3	TRBJ2-3
ASSLTREETQY	-	TRBV27	TRBJ2-5
AWSTDRGNTIY	-	TRBV30	TRBJ1-3
ASSSISTGARYYGYT	-	TRBV28	TRBJ1-2
ASSSDRVLNYGYT	-	TRBV5-6	TRBJ1-2
ASSFSTGGSYEQY	-	TRBV27	TRBJ2-7
AGALGWKGKAF	once	TRBV30	TRBJ1-1
ASSQDLVLQTAF	once	TRBV14	TRBJ1-1
ASGGAHYGYT	-	TRBV6-7	TRBJ1-2
ASSSSGRAGEQY	-	TRBV2	TRBJ2-7
ASSQLSTGIRYEQY	-	TRBV3-1/TRBV3-2	TRBJ2-7
ASSPTGGQETQY	few	TRBV13	TRBJ2-5
ASLQGALGEAF	-	TRBV12-3/TRBV12-4	TRBJ1-1
ASSLGGASGELF	-	TRBV28	TRBJ2-2
ASSPMETSGSDEQF	-	TRBV18	TRBJ2-1
ASSVAGGAGELF	-	TRBV9	TRBJ2-2
SASSSGGAGYEQY	-	TRBV20-1	TRBJ2-7
ASSLGLAAIQY	few	TRBV7-9	TRBJ2-4
ASSLLTGGNTIY	-	TRBV5-6	TRBJ1-3
ASSQYGTSVSYNEQF	-	TRBV3-1/TRBV3-2	TRBJ2-1
ASSWLLAGVPDTQY	-	TRBV27	TRBJ2-3
ASSRQGSSMQQY	-	TRBV19	TRBJ2-7
ASSPLGDRMGYT	once	TRBV7-2	TRBJ1-2
ASSRGAGPGEGYT	-	TRBV6-2/TRBV6-3	TRBJ1-2
ASSGSYEQY	-	TRBV3-1/TRBV3-2	TRBJ2-7
ASSNSDKD	-	TRBV18	TRBJ2-7
ASSNTGISYEQY	-	TRBV18	TRBJ2-7
ASSESALNQPQH	-	TRBV19	TRBJ1-5
ASTTGNQGYT	-	TRBV2	TRBJ1-2
ASSFNQGGEQY	once	TRBV6-5	TRBJ2-7
ASSLRPSVQGYT	-	TRBV28	TRBJ1-2
ASSQDTGNYGYT	-	TRBV4-3	TRBJ1-2
ASSSGETQY	once	TRBV12-3/TRBV12-4	TRBJ2-5
ATVGVSGRYGYT	-	TRBV24-1	TRBJ1-2
ASSAQTGSPYEQY	-	TRBV5-4	TRBJ2-7
ASSLETAFYGYT	-	TRBV5-1	TRBJ1-2
SVPRTSGSTDTQY	-	TRBV29-1	TRBJ2-3
ASNEGAGNTIY	-	TRBV4-2	TRBJ1-3
ATGGKGDHSNQPQH	-	TRBV10-3	TRBJ1-5
ASSPTNGYEQY	-	TRBV5-1	TRBJ2-7
ASSKVTGGGQPQH	-	TRBV7-2	TRBJ1-5
ASSLVRGEQY	-	TRBV5-1	TRBJ2-7
ASSLAPGTGIAF	-	TRBV5-1	TRBJ1-1
ASSRLLAGIYEQY	few	TRBV27	TRBJ2-7
ASSHRTSGEETQY	once	TRBV18	TRBJ2-5
ASSLAGTGVYGYT	-	TRBV11-2	TRBJ1-2
ASSLALSADTQY	-	TRBV5-1	TRBJ2-3
SAAGTGTTDTQY	-	TRBV29-1	TRBJ2-3
ASSVDGSGSTDTQY	once	TRBV9	TRBJ2-3
ASSEQGGWSQPQH	-	TRBV2	TRBJ1-5
AISDSGVNEKLF	-	TRBV10-3	TRBJ1-4
ASSQDSGGTGGSGELF	few	TRBV4-2	TRBJ2-2
ASSLAGGAGQKLF	-	TRBV28	TRBJ1-4
ATSDPTVNDGYT	-	TRBV24-1	TRBJ1-2
ASNAVDTEAF	-	TRBV28	TRBJ1-1
ASSWRLATNEKLF	-	TRBV5-1	TRBJ1-4
ASSLVGQNEKLF	-	TRBV5-1	TRBJ1-4